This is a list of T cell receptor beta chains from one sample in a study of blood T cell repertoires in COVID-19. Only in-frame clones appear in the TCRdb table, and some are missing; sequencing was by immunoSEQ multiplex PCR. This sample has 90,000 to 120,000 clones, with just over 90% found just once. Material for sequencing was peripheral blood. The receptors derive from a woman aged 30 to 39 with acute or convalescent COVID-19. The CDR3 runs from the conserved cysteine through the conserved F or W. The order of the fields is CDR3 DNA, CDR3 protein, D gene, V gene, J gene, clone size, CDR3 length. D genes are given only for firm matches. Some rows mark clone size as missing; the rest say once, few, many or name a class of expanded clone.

CDR3 DNA: TGTGCCACCAGTGGAGGGGGGGCAGGGGAGACCCAGTACTTC
CDR3 protein: CATSGGGAGETQYF
D gene: NA
V gene: TRBV24-1
J gene: TRBJ2-5
clone size: once
CDR3 length: 14

CDR3 DNA: TGTGCCACCAGGGGACAGGGACCTGAAGCTTTCTTT
CDR3 protein: CATRGQGPEAFF
D gene: TRBD1
V gene: TRBV24-1
J gene: TRBJ1-1
clone size: NA
CDR3 length: 12

CDR3 DNA: TGTGCCAGCAGCGTACGGGGGGCCGGGGAGCTGTTTTTT
CDR3 protein: CASSVRGAGELFF
D gene: TRBD2
V gene: TRBV9
J gene: TRBJ2-2
clone size: NA
CDR3 length: 13

CDR3 DNA: TGTGCCAGCAGTTTAGTCGGAGGACGGTATTCACCCCTCCACTTT
CDR3 protein: CASSLVGGRYSPLHF
D gene: NA
V gene: TRBV27
J gene: TRBJ1-6
clone size: NA
CDR3 length: 15

CDR3 DNA: TGTGCCAGTCGTGCCGGAGGGGAAACTGAAGCTTTCTTT
CDR3 protein: CASRAGGETEAFF
D gene: NA
V gene: TRBV19
J gene: TRBJ1-1
clone size: NA
CDR3 length: 13

CDR3 DNA: TGTGCCAGCAGGTTGAGGAGGGGCAATCAGCCCCAGCATTTT
CDR3 protein: CASRLRRGNQPQHF
D gene: NA
V gene: TRBV6-5
J gene: TRBJ1-5
clone size: NA
CDR3 length: 14

CDR3 DNA: TGTGCCAGCAGCCAGGAGACAGGGGCCCGGAACACTGAAGCTTTCTTT
CDR3 protein: CASSQETGARNTEAFF
D gene: TRBD1
V gene: TRBV7-8
J gene: TRBJ1-1
clone size: once
CDR3 length: 16

CDR3 DNA: TGTGCCAGCAGTTTAATGCGCTCTTATCCAGGGATAGGAGAGCAGTACTTC
CDR3 protein: CASSLMRSYPGIGEQYF
D gene: NA
V gene: TRBV27
J gene: TRBJ2-7
clone size: NA
CDR3 length: 17

CDR3 DNA: TGCAGCGTTGAAGCCCCCGGGACAGGGGGCGCGTTTGGCTACACCTTC
CDR3 protein: CSVEAPGTGGAFGYTF
D gene: TRBD1
V gene: TRBV29-1
J gene: TRBJ1-2
clone size: NA
CDR3 length: 16

CDR3 DNA: TGCGCCAGCAGTGTCACGAACACCGGGACAGGGCTGTACGAGCAGTACTTC
CDR3 protein: CASSVTNTGTGLYEQYF
D gene: TRBD1
V gene: TRBV10-2
J gene: TRBJ2-7
clone size: NA
CDR3 length: 17

CDR3 DNA: TGTGCCAGCAAGGGACAGGGGGCACCACTTAACTATGGCTACACCTTC
CDR3 protein: CASKGQGAPLNYGYTF
D gene: TRBD1
V gene: TRBV2
J gene: TRBJ1-2
clone size: NA
CDR3 length: 16

CDR3 DNA: TGTGCCAGCAGTTCAACCTCAGGGGGCGTTCTCCCCTACAATGAGCAGTTCTTC
CDR3 protein: CASSSTSGGVLPYNEQFF
D gene: TRBD1
V gene: TRBV6-2/TRBV6-3
J gene: TRBJ2-1
clone size: NA
CDR3 length: 18

CDR3 DNA: TGCAGCGTTGTACTAGCGGGAGGCAGCTCCTACGAGCAGTACTTC
CDR3 protein: CSVVLAGGSSYEQYF
D gene: TRBD2
V gene: TRBV29-1
J gene: TRBJ2-7
clone size: once
CDR3 length: 15

CDR3 DNA: TGTGCCAGTAACCCGGGACAGCCTAATGAAAAACTGTTTTTT
CDR3 protein: CASNPGQPNEKLFF
D gene: TRBD1
V gene: TRBV19
J gene: TRBJ1-4
clone size: NA
CDR3 length: 14

CDR3 DNA: TGTGCCAGCAGTGGACTAGCGGGGGCACAAGAGACCCAGTACTTC
CDR3 protein: CASSGLAGAQETQYF
D gene: TRBD2
V gene: TRBV6-6
J gene: TRBJ2-5
clone size: NA
CDR3 length: 15

CDR3 DNA: TGTGCCACCAGTGATTTGTTGACGGGTGAGCAGTTCTTC
CDR3 protein: CATSDLLTGEQFF
D gene: NA
V gene: TRBV24-1
J gene: TRBJ2-1
clone size: NA
CDR3 length: 13

CDR3 DNA: TGTGCCAGCAGCCAGCAAGAGACCCAGTACTTC
CDR3 protein: CASSQQETQYF
D gene: NA
V gene: TRBV5-4
J gene: TRBJ2-5
clone size: NA
CDR3 length: 11

CDR3 DNA: TGTGCCAGCAGCTTAGCTTTGCGGGGGGCTCGGGAGACCCAGTACTTC
CDR3 protein: CASSLALRGARETQYF
D gene: TRBD2
V gene: TRBV7-9
J gene: TRBJ2-5
clone size: NA
CDR3 length: 16

CDR3 DNA: TGTGCCAGCAGCTTGACACTAGCGGCCGGGGAGCTGTTTTTT
CDR3 protein: CASSLTLAAGELFF
D gene: TRBD2
V gene: TRBV5-8
J gene: TRBJ2-2
clone size: NA
CDR3 length: 14

CDR3 DNA: TGTGCCAGCAGCTGGGGGACAGGAGCCCCCTACGAGCAGTACTTC
CDR3 protein: CASSWGTGAPYEQYF
D gene: TRBD1
V gene: TRBV5-4
J gene: TRBJ2-7
clone size: NA
CDR3 length: 15

CDR3 DNA: TGTGCCAGCAGTTACGGTCGGGGTAAGGGGGGACTAGACACCCATACGCAGTATTTT
CDR3 protein: CASSYGRGKGGLDTHTQYF
D gene: TRBD2
V gene: TRBV6-2/TRBV6-3
J gene: TRBJ2-3
clone size: NA
CDR3 length: 19

CDR3 DNA: TGTGCCAGCGGGACACAGAAATACGAGCAGTACTTC
CDR3 protein: CASGTQKYEQYF
D gene: NA
V gene: TRBV6-5
J gene: TRBJ2-7
clone size: NA
CDR3 length: 12

CDR3 DNA: TGTGCCAGCAGCTTAGAGGCCAGGTTGATCTCCTACGAGCAGTACTTC
CDR3 protein: CASSLEARLISYEQYF
D gene: NA
V gene: TRBV7-8
J gene: TRBJ2-7
clone size: NA
CDR3 length: 16

CDR3 DNA: TGCGCCAGCAGTGCCCGGCCTAGCGGGAGCAAATCCTACAATGAGCAGTTCTTC
CDR3 protein: CASSARPSGSKSYNEQFF
D gene: TRBD2
V gene: TRBV10-2
J gene: TRBJ2-1
clone size: NA
CDR3 length: 18

CDR3 DNA: TGTGCCAGCAGTTTCGGGGGGCTCGACAATGAGCAGTTCTTC
CDR3 protein: CASSFGGLDNEQFF
D gene: NA
V gene: TRBV28
J gene: TRBJ2-1
clone size: NA
CDR3 length: 14

CDR3 DNA: TGTGCCAGCAGTCCTCTAGCAGACGGAGAGAATCAGCCCCAGCATTTT
CDR3 protein: CASSPLADGENQPQHF
D gene: NA
V gene: TRBV28
J gene: TRBJ1-5
clone size: NA
CDR3 length: 16

CDR3 DNA: TGTGCCAGCAGCTTCTCCTCGAACACCGGGGAGCTGTTTTTT
CDR3 protein: CASSFSSNTGELFF
D gene: NA
V gene: TRBV11-3
J gene: TRBJ2-2
clone size: NA
CDR3 length: 14

CDR3 DNA: TGTGCCAGCAGCCCGATACCGGGACAGGCTAATGAAAAACTGTTTTTT
CDR3 protein: CASSPIPGQANEKLFF
D gene: TRBD1
V gene: TRBV9
J gene: TRBJ1-4
clone size: NA
CDR3 length: 16

CDR3 DNA: TGCGCCAGCACCCCCGGGAGGGGCGGGGGCACAGATACGCAGTATTTT
CDR3 protein: CASTPGRGGGTDTQYF
D gene: TRBD2
V gene: TRBV10-1
J gene: TRBJ2-3
clone size: NA
CDR3 length: 16

CDR3 DNA: TGTGCCAGCAGTTCCATCCCCGGAGGGGGGGCCGGGGAGCTGTTTTTT
CDR3 protein: CASSSIPGGGAGELFF
D gene: NA
V gene: TRBV6-4
J gene: TRBJ2-2
clone size: NA
CDR3 length: 16

CDR3 DNA: TGTGCCAGCAGCGGTCCTAACAGGGGATACACTGAAGCTTTCTTT
CDR3 protein: CASSGPNRGYTEAFF
D gene: TRBD1
V gene: TRBV5-8
J gene: TRBJ1-1
clone size: once
CDR3 length: 15

CDR3 DNA: TGTGCCTGGGGACAGGGGCTTGAGTCTGGAAACACCATATATTTT
CDR3 protein: CAWGQGLESGNTIYF
D gene: TRBD1
V gene: TRBV30
J gene: TRBJ1-3
clone size: NA
CDR3 length: 15

CDR3 DNA: TGTGCCGGGAACGACAGGAACACCGGGGAGCTGTTTTTT
CDR3 protein: CAGNDRNTGELFF
D gene: NA
V gene: TRBV30
J gene: TRBJ2-2
clone size: NA
CDR3 length: 13

CDR3 DNA: TGTGCCAGCAGTTTGACAGCCTACGAGCAGTACTTC
CDR3 protein: CASSLTAYEQYF
D gene: NA
V gene: TRBV6-2/TRBV6-3
J gene: TRBJ2-7
clone size: NA
CDR3 length: 12

CDR3 DNA: TGTGCCAGCAGCCAAGCTGTCAGCGGCCAAGAGACCCAGTACTTC
CDR3 protein: CASSQAVSGQETQYF
D gene: NA
V gene: TRBV3-1/TRBV3-2
J gene: TRBJ2-5
clone size: NA
CDR3 length: 15

CDR3 DNA: TGTGCCAGCAGTTCCTACGACTTGGCGGGGGCTATACGGGAGCAGTACTTC
CDR3 protein: CASSSYDLAGAIREQYF
D gene: NA
V gene: TRBV27
J gene: TRBJ2-7
clone size: once
CDR3 length: 17

CDR3 DNA: TGTGCCACCAGTGATCCAGGTTACTTGAACTACAATGAGCAGTTCTTC
CDR3 protein: CATSDPGYLNYNEQFF
D gene: NA
V gene: TRBV24-1
J gene: TRBJ2-1
clone size: NA
CDR3 length: 16

CDR3 DNA: TGCGCCAGCAGCTTGCAGAGCGGGGCCTACGAGCAGTACTTC
CDR3 protein: CASSLQSGAYEQYF
D gene: TRBD2
V gene: TRBV5-1
J gene: TRBJ2-7
clone size: once
CDR3 length: 14

CDR3 DNA: TGCAGCGTTGTGTCCTACGCAGACAGGGGGCGAACCTACAATGAGCAGTTCTTC
CDR3 protein: CSVVSYADRGRTYNEQFF
D gene: TRBD1
V gene: TRBV29-1
J gene: TRBJ2-1
clone size: NA
CDR3 length: 18

CDR3 DNA: TGTGCCAGCAGCTTATATGGACAGACCCAAGAGACCCAGTACTTC
CDR3 protein: CASSLYGQTQETQYF
D gene: NA
V gene: TRBV7-2
J gene: TRBJ2-5
clone size: NA
CDR3 length: 15

CDR3 DNA: TGTGCCAGTAGCACCGGGACTAGCGGTAACACCGGGGAGCTGTTTTTT
CDR3 protein: CASSTGTSGNTGELFF
D gene: TRBD2
V gene: TRBV19
J gene: TRBJ2-2
clone size: NA
CDR3 length: 16